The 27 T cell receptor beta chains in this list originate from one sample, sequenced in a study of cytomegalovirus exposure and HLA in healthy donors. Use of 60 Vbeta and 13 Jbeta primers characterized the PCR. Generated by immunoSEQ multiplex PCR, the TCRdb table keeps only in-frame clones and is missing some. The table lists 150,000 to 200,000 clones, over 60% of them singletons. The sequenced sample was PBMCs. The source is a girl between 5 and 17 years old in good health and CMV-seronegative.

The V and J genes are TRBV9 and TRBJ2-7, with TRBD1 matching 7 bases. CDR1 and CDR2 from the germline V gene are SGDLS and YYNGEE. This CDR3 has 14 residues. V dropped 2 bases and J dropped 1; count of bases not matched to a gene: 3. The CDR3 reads CASSVQGVSYEQYF. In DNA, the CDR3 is TGTGCCAGCAGCGTTCAGGGGGTATCCTACGAGCAGTACTTC.

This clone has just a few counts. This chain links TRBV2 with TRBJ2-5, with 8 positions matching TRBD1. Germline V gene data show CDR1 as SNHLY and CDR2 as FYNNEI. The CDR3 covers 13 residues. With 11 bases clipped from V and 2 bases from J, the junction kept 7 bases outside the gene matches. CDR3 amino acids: CAGQGGRQETQYF. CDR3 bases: TGTGCCGGACAGGGTGGACGACAAGAGACCCAGTACTTC.

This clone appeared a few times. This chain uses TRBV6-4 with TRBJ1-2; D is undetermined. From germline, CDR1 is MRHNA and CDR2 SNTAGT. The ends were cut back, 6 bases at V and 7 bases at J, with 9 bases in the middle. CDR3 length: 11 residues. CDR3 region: CASRGAAGYTF. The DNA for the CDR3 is TGTGCCAGCAGGGGAGCGGCTGGCTACACCTTC.

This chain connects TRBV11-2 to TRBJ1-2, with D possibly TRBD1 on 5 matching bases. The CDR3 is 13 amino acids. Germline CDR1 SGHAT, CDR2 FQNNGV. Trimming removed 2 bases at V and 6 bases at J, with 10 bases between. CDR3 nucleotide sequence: TGTGCCAGCAGCTTAAGCGCGGGGGATGGCTACACCTTC. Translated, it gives CASSLSAGDGYTF.

In DNA, the CDR3 is TGCGCCAGCAGCCCTGGACTAGCGGGGGCGGCAGATACGCAGTATTTT. Amino acids: CASSPGLAGAADTQYF. The V and J genes are TRBV5-1 and TRBJ2-3; 13 nucleotides match TRBD2. This CDR3 spans 16 amino acids. The germline V gene encodes CDR1 SGHRS and CDR2 YFSETQ. The trim removed 4 bases at V and 4 bases at J, leaving 6 bases unmatched.

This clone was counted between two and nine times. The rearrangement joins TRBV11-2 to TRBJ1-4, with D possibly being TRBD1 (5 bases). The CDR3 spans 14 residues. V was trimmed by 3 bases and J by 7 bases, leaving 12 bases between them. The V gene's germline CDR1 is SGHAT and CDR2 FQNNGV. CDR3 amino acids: CASSLGGVGEKLFF. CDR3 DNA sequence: TGTGCCAGCAGCTTGGGGGGGGTTGGTGAAAAACTGTTTTTT.

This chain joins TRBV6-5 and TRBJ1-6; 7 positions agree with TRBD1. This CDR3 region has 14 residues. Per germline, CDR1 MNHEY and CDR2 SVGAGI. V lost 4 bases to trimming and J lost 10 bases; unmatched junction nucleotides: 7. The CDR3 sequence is CASSLEGGGSPLHF. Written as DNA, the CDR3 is TGTGCCAGCAGTTTAGAAGGGGGCGGATCACCCCTCCACTTT.

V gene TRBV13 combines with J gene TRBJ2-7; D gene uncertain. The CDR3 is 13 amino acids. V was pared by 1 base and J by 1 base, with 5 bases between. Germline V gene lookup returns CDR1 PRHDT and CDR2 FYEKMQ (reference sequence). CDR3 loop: CASSLASSYEQYF. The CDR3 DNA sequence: TGTGCCAGCAGCTTAGCCAGTTCCTACGAGCAGTACTTC.

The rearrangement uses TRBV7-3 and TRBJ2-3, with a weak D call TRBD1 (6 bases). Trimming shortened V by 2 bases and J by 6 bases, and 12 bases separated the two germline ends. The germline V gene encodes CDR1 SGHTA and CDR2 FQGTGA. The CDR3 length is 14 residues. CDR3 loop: CASSLSRGLDTQYF. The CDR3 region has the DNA TGTGCCAGCAGCTTATCCAGGGGTCTGGATACGCAGTATTTT.

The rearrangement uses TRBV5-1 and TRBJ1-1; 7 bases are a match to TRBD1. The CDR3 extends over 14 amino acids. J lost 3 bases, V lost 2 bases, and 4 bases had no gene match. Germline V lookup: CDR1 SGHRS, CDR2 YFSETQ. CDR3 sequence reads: CASSFRGGDTEAFF. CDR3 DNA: TGCGCCAGCAGCTTCAGAGGGGGCGACACTGAAGCTTTCTTT.

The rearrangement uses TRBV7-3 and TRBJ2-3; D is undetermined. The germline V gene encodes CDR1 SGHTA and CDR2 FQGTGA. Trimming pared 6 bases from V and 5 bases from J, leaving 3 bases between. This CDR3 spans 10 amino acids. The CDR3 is CASSRDTQYF. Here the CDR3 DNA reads TGTGCCAGCAGTCGAGATACGCAGTATTTT.

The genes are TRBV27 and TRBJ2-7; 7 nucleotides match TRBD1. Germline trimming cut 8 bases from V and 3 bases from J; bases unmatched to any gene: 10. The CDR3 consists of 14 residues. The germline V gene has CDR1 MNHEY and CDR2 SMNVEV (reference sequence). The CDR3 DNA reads TGTGCCAGCTCCGCCGGGACAGCTGGCTACGAGCAGTACTTC. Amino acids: CASSAGTAGYEQYF.

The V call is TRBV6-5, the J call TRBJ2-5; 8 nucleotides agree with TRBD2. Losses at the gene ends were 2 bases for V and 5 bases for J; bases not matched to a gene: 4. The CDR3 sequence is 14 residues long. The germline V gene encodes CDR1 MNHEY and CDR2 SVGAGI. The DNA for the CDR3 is TGTGCCAGCAGTTACACCCGGGGGGGGGAGACCCAGTACTTC. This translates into CASSYTRGGETQYF.

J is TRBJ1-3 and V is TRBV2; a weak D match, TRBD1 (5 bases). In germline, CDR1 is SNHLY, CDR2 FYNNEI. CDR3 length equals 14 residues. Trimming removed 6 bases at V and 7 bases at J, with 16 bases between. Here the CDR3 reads CASSGTGPPNTIYF. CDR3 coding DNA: TGTGCCAGCAGCGGAACAGGCCCCCCGAACACCATATATTTT. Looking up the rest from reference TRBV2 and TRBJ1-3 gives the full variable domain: EPEVTQTPSHQVTQMGQEVILRCVPISNHLYFYWYRQILGQKVEFLVSFYNNEISEKSEIFDDQFSVERPDGSNFTLKIRSTKLEDSAMYFCASSGTGPPNTIYFGEGSWLTVV.

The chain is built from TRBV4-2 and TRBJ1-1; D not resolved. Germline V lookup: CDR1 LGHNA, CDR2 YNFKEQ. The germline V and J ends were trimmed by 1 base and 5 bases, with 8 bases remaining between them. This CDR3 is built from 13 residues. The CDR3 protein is CASSQVQWTEAFF. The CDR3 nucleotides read TGTGCCAGCAGCCAAGTCCAGTGGACTGAAGCTTTCTTT.

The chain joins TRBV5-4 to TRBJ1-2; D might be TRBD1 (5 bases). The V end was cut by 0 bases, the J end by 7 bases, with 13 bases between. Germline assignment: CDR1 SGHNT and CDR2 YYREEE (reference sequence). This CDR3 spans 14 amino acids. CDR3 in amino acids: CASSLVSGIGGYTF. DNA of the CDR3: TGTGCCAGCAGCTTGGTATCAGGGATCGGTGGCTACACCTTC.

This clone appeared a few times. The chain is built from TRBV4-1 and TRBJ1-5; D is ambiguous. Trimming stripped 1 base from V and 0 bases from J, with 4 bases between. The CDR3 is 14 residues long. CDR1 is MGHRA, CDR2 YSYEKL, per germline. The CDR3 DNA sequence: TGCGCCAGCAGCCAAGTACATAGCAATCAGCCCCAGCATTTT. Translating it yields CASSQVHSNQPQHF.

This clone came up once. The CDR3 coding sequence is TGTGCCAGCTCCCTAGCGGGGGGGGACATCTACGAGCAGTACTTC. Translating it yields CASSLAGGDIYEQYF. V usage is TRBV18 and J usage is TRBJ2-7; TRBD2 matches at 12 bases. The CDR3 sequence is 15 residues long. With V trimmed by 6 bases and J by 3 bases, 6 bases remained unmatched. Germline CDR1 KGHSH, CDR2 LQKENI.

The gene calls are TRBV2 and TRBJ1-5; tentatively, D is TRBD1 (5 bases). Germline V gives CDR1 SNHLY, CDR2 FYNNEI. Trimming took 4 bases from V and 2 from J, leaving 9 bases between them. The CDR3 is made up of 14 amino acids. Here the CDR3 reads CASSGLGGNQPQHF. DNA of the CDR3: TGTGCCAGCAGTGGACTAGGGGGCAATCAGCCCCAGCATTTT.

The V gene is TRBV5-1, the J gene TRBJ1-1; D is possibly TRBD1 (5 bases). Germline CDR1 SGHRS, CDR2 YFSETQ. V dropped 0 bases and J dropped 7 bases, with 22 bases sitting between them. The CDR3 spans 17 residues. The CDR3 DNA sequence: TGCGCCAGCAGCTTGGGTTTCCCTCGGGGGGTCGGAGGTGAAGCTTTCTTT. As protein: CASSLGFPRGVGGEAFF.

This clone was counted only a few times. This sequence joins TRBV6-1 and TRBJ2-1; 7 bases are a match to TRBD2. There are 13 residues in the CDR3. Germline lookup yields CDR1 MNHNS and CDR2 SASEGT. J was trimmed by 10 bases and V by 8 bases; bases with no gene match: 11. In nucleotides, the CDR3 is TGTGCCAGCCCCCAGGGACTAAGTGACGAGCAGTTCTTC. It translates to CASPQGLSDEQFF.

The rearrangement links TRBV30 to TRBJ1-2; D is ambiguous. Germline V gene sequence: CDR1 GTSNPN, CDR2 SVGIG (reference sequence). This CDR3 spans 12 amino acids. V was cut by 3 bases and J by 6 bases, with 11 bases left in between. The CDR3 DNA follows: TGTGCCTGGAGGCGCCAGGAGGATGGCTACACCTTC. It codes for CAWRRQEDGYTF.

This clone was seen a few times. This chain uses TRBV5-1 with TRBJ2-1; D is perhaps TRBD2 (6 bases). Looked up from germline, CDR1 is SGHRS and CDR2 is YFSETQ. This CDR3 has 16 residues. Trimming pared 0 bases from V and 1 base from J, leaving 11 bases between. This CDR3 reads CASSLDLARSYNEQFF. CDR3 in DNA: TGCGCCAGCAGCTTGGACCTAGCGAGGTCCTACAATGAGCAGTTCTTC.

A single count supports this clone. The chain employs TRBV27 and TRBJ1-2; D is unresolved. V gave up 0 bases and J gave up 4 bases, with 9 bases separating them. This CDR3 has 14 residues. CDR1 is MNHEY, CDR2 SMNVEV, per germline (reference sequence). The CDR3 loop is CASSLSPDFYGYTF. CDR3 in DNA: TGTGCCAGCAGTTTATCTCCAGACTTCTATGGCTACACCTTC.

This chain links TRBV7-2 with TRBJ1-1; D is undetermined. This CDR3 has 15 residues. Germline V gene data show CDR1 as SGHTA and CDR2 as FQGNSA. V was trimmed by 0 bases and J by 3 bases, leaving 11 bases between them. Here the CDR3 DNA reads TGTGCCAGCAGCTTAGCGTCTCCGAGGGACACTGAAGCTTTCTTT. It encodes CASSLASPRDTEAFF. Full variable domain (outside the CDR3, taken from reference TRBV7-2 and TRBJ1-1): GAGVSQSPSNKVTEKGKDVELRCDPISGHTALYWYRQSLGQGLEFLIYFQGNSAPDKSGLPSDRFSAERTGGSVSTLTIQRTQQEDSAVYLCASSLASPRDTEAFFGQGTRLTVV.

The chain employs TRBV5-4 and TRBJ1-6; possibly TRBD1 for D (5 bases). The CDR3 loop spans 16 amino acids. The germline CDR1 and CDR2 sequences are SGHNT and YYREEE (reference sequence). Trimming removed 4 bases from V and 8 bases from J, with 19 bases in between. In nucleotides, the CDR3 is TGTGCCAGCAGCCTAAGGACCGGGGGGATTGATTCACCCCTCCACTTT. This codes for CASSLRTGGIDSPLHF.

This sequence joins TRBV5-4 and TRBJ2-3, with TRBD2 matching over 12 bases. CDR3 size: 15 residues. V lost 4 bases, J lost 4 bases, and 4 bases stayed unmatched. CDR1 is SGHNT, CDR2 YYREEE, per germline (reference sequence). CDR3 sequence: CASSRTSGAADTQYF. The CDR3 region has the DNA TGTGCCAGCAGCCGGACTAGCGGGGCAGCAGATACGCAGTATTTT.